The clone carrying this T cell receptor beta chain was seen at least ten times. Its antigen remains unidentified. Bulk tumor gDNA, 450 to 650 ng per sample, served as the TCR template. Surgeons took several biopsies per primary tumor, spaced far apart, during surgery. Patients underwent curative surgery for non-small cell lung cancer (untreated and newly diagnosed). The sample comes from a study of immune heterogeneity within non-small cell lung tumors. Study details: Of all tumors, 4 turned out to be squamous cell carcinomas, more than 8 were non-squamous carcinomas and 1 was not otherwise specified. Study-level results: Individual patients had largely distinct high-frequency T-cell receptor beta clonotypes.

Amplification of TCR beta CDR3 was performed by multiplex PCR with 32 V and 13 J primers. TCRdb used MiXCR to reprocess the multiplex PCR reads, holding one entry per CDR3 protein. Of around 21,000 distinct CDR3 sequences in the sample, approximately 30% were seen once. This clonotype was obtained from a man aged 35 to 55 with non-small cell lung cancer. Sequencing was performed on lung tumor tissue.

The DNA of the CDR3 is TGCGCCAGCAGCCAAGATCCTGGGGGCTCCTACGAGCAGTACTTC. It codes for CASSQDPGGSYEQYF. The gene calls are TRBV4-1 and TRBJ2-7, with D possibly called TRBD1 or TRBD2 (5 bases each). Germline CDR1 is MGHRA and CDR2 is YSYEKL. V dropped 0 bases and J dropped 0 bases, with 9 bases sitting between them. The CDR3 contains 15 residues.